These T cell receptor beta chains were read from a single sample in a study of blood T cell repertoires in COVID-19. Data came from immunoSEQ multiplex PCR; TCRdb stores just in-frame clones and leaves some out. The table lists 250,000 to 300,000 clones, 89% of them singletons. The material sequenced was peripheral blood. The receptors here all came from a woman in her 40s who had recovered from COVID-19. The CDR3 runs from the conserved cysteine through the conserved F or W. Fields, in order: J gene, D gene, V gene, clone size, CDR3 protein, CDR3 DNA. The D gene is left open where the match is weak. Only part of the rows carry a size: once, few, many, or a class if the clone is expanded.

J gene: TRBJ1-2; D gene: NA; V gene: TRBV19; clone size: NA; CDR3 protein: CASSRQGNYGYTF; CDR3 DNA: TGTGCCAGTAGTCGGCAGGGTAACTATGGCTACACCTTC
J gene: TRBJ2-2; D gene: NA; V gene: TRBV15; clone size: NA; CDR3 protein: CATSRRAGITGELFF; CDR3 DNA: TGTGCCACCAGCAGACGTGCAGGGATTACCGGGGAGCTGTTTTTT
J gene: TRBJ1-1; D gene: NA; V gene: TRBV6-5; clone size: NA; CDR3 protein: CASSPHIRHYTEAFF; CDR3 DNA: TGTGCCAGCAGCCCACATATTCGACATTACACTGAAGCTTTCTTT
J gene: TRBJ2-7; D gene: NA; V gene: TRBV5-6; clone size: NA; CDR3 protein: CASSYGGFGTTYEQYF; CDR3 DNA: TGTGCCAGCAGCTATGGAGGGTTTGGTACAACCTACGAGCAGTACTTC
J gene: TRBJ1-4; D gene: NA; V gene: TRBV19; clone size: NA; CDR3 protein: CASSFRFNEKLFF; CDR3 DNA: TGTGCCAGTAGTTTCAGGTTTAATGAAAAACTGTTTTTT
J gene: TRBJ1-2; D gene: NA; V gene: TRBV30; clone size: NA; CDR3 protein: CAWNQDRNYGYTF; CDR3 DNA: TGTGCCTGGAACCAGGACAGAAACTATGGCTACACCTTC
J gene: TRBJ2-5; D gene: NA; V gene: TRBV9; clone size: NA; CDR3 protein: CASSVNEGVPETQYF; CDR3 DNA: TGTGCCAGCAGCGTAAATGAGGGAGTGCCGGAGACCCAGTACTTC
J gene: TRBJ2-1; D gene: TRBD2; V gene: TRBV19; clone size: NA; CDR3 protein: CASSISAGTYNEQFF; CDR3 DNA: TGTGCCAGTAGTATATCAGCGGGAACATACAATGAGCAGTTCTTC
J gene: TRBJ1-1; D gene: NA; V gene: TRBV19; clone size: NA; CDR3 protein: CASSIGGGGLAFF; CDR3 DNA: TGTGCCAGTAGTATAGGCGGGGGAGGTTTAGCTTTCTTT
J gene: TRBJ2-1; D gene: TRBD2; V gene: TRBV24-1; clone size: NA; CDR3 protein: CATSDSRRGGLNEQFF; CDR3 DNA: TGTGCCACCAGTGATTCCCGACGGGGGGGTCTCAATGAGCAGTTCTTC
J gene: TRBJ1-1; D gene: NA; V gene: TRBV19; clone size: few; CDR3 protein: CASSTRAEAFF; CDR3 DNA: TGTGCCAGTAGTACCCGGGCTGAAGCTTTCTTT
J gene: TRBJ1-3; D gene: NA; V gene: TRBV3-1/TRBV3-2; clone size: NA; CDR3 protein: CASSQGAYGGNTIYF; CDR3 DNA: TGTGCCAGCAGCCAAGGGGCGTACGGTGGAAACACCATATATTTT
J gene: TRBJ2-1; D gene: TRBD1; V gene: TRBV28; clone size: NA; CDR3 protein: CASTPGQGGYNEQFF; CDR3 DNA: TGTGCCAGTACCCCGGGACAGGGTGGCTACAATGAGCAGTTCTTC
J gene: TRBJ2-3; D gene: TRBD2; V gene: TRBV27; clone size: NA; CDR3 protein: CASSLILAGGPTDTQYF; CDR3 DNA: TGTGCCAGCAGTTTAATATTAGCGGGAGGGCCCACAGATACGCAGTATTTT
J gene: TRBJ1-4; D gene: NA; V gene: TRBV4-1; clone size: NA; CDR3 protein: CASSDDRLATNEKLFF; CDR3 DNA: TGCGCCAGCAGCGACGACAGGCTTGCAACTAATGAAAAACTGTTTTTT
J gene: TRBJ2-5; D gene: TRBD2; V gene: TRBV2; clone size: few; CDR3 protein: CASTGRAAHREETQYF; CDR3 DNA: TGTGCCAGCACCGGGAGGGCAGCCCACCGCGAGGAGACCCAGTACTTC
J gene: TRBJ2-5; D gene: TRBD1; V gene: TRBV19; clone size: NA; CDR3 protein: CASSGQGEETQYF; CDR3 DNA: TGTGCCAGCTCGGGACAGGGAGAAGAGACCCAGTACTTC
J gene: TRBJ2-1; D gene: NA; V gene: TRBV3-1/TRBV3-2; clone size: NA; CDR3 protein: CASSPGGNEQFF; CDR3 DNA: TGTGCCAGCAGCCCTGGGGGGAATGAGCAGTTCTTC
J gene: TRBJ1-2; D gene: TRBD1; V gene: TRBV27; clone size: NA; CDR3 protein: CASSFARQGLNGYTF; CDR3 DNA: TGTGCCAGCAGTTTCGCCAGACAGGGGTTGAATGGCTACACCTTC
J gene: TRBJ2-5; D gene: TRBD2; V gene: TRBV6-5; clone size: NA; CDR3 protein: CASSYSAGGLETQYF; CDR3 DNA: TGTGCCAGCAGTTACTCTGCGGGGGGCCTGGAGACCCAGTACTTC
J gene: TRBJ2-2; D gene: NA; V gene: TRBV16; clone size: NA; CDR3 protein: CASSQLPGLQNTGELFF; CDR3 DNA: TGTGCCAGCAGCCAATTGCCAGGACTACAGAACACCGGGGAGCTGTTTTTT
J gene: TRBJ2-5; D gene: TRBD1; V gene: TRBV18; clone size: NA; CDR3 protein: CASSPPRVTGEETQYF; CDR3 DNA: TGTGCCAGCTCACCACCGAGGGTGACAGGGGAAGAGACCCAGTACTTC
J gene: TRBJ2-7; D gene: NA; V gene: TRBV6-6; clone size: NA; CDR3 protein: CASRSTSYEQYF; CDR3 DNA: TGTGCCAGCAGATCGACAAGCTACGAGCAGTACTTC
J gene: TRBJ2-3; D gene: TRBD2; V gene: TRBV24-1; clone size: NA; CDR3 protein: CATSDPGLAGPQPPDTQYF; CDR3 DNA: TGTGCCACCAGTGATCCCGGACTAGCGGGACCACAACCACCGGATACGCAGTATTTT
J gene: TRBJ1-2; D gene: TRBD1; V gene: TRBV27; clone size: NA; CDR3 protein: CASRPGQGVQNYGYTF; CDR3 DNA: TGTGCCAGCAGACCGGGACAGGGGGTCCAAAACTATGGCTACACCTTC
J gene: TRBJ1-2; D gene: TRBD1; V gene: TRBV4-3; clone size: NA; CDR3 protein: CASSPSGTGTYGYTF; CDR3 DNA: TGCGCCAGCAGCCCGTCCGGGACAGGGACCTATGGCTACACCTTC
J gene: TRBJ2-2; D gene: TRBD2; V gene: TRBV10-3; clone size: NA; CDR3 protein: CASGLAGGGTGELFF; CDR3 DNA: TGTGCCAGCGGACTAGCGGGAGGTGGCACCGGGGAGCTGTTTTTT
J gene: TRBJ1-2; D gene: NA; V gene: TRBV20-1; clone size: NA; CDR3 protein: CSAPQDYGYTF; CDR3 DNA: TGCAGTGCCCCACAGGACTATGGCTACACCTTC
J gene: TRBJ1-6; D gene: TRBD1; V gene: TRBV19; clone size: NA; CDR3 protein: CASSPPIPGQGLSALHF; CDR3 DNA: TGTGCCAGTAGCCCTCCTATTCCGGGACAGGGCTTATCGGCCCTCCACTTT
J gene: TRBJ2-1; D gene: NA; V gene: TRBV7-8; clone size: NA; CDR3 protein: CASSLVRAGDNEQFF; CDR3 DNA: TGTGCCAGCAGCCTCGTAAGGGCAGGGGACAATGAGCAGTTCTTC
J gene: TRBJ1-4; D gene: NA; V gene: TRBV11-2; clone size: NA; CDR3 protein: CASSLVSGDGQLFF; CDR3 DNA: TGTGCCAGCAGCTTAGTTTCCGGGGACGGACAGCTGTTTTTT
J gene: TRBJ1-6; D gene: TRBD1; V gene: TRBV2; clone size: NA; CDR3 protein: CASSGTGGTSPLHF; CDR3 DNA: TGTGCCAGCAGTGGGACAGGGGGAACGTCACCCCTCCACTTT
J gene: TRBJ2-1; D gene: TRBD2; V gene: TRBV5-4; clone size: NA; CDR3 protein: CASSVDLAGSYNEQFF; CDR3 DNA: TGTGCCAGCAGCGTCGACCTAGCGGGCTCCTACAATGAGCAGTTCTTC
J gene: TRBJ2-1; D gene: TRBD2; V gene: TRBV10-3; clone size: NA; CDR3 protein: CAISDKGLADLYNEQFF; CDR3 DNA: TGTGCCATCAGTGATAAGGGACTAGCGGATCTCTACAATGAGCAGTTCTTC
J gene: TRBJ2-1; D gene: NA; V gene: TRBV4-3; clone size: NA; CDR3 protein: CASSPTWTSNNEQFF; CDR3 DNA: TGCGCCAGCAGCCCCACATGGACTTCCAACAATGAGCAGTTCTTC
J gene: TRBJ2-1; D gene: NA; V gene: TRBV7-3; clone size: NA; CDR3 protein: CASSLNQGGAYNEQFF; CDR3 DNA: TGTGCCAGCAGCTTAAATCAAGGGGGGGCATACAATGAGCAGTTCTTC
J gene: TRBJ1-1; D gene: TRBD1; V gene: TRBV2; clone size: NA; CDR3 protein: CASRRGTGVNTEAFF; CDR3 DNA: TGTGCCAGCAGGAGAGGGACAGGGGTGAACACTGAAGCTTTCTTT
J gene: TRBJ2-2; D gene: NA; V gene: TRBV5-1; clone size: NA; CDR3 protein: CASSLRDSQATGELFF; CDR3 DNA: TGCGCCAGCAGCTTGAGGGACTCTCAGGCCACCGGGGAGCTGTTTTTT
J gene: TRBJ1-6; D gene: NA; V gene: TRBV5-5; clone size: NA; CDR3 protein: CASSLGQGLRSPLHF; CDR3 DNA: TGTGCCAGCAGCTTGGGGCAGGGGTTACGTTCACCCCTCCACTTT
J gene: TRBJ2-1; D gene: TRBD2; V gene: TRBV11-3; clone size: NA; CDR3 protein: CASSGGLAVYNEQFF; CDR3 DNA: TGTGCCAGCAGCGGGGGACTAGCGGTCTACAATGAGCAGTTCTTC
J gene: TRBJ1-4; D gene: TRBD1; V gene: TRBV6-5; clone size: NA; CDR3 protein: CASSQTGSNEKLFF; CDR3 DNA: TGTGCCAGCAGTCAGACAGGGAGTAATGAAAAACTGTTTTTT
J gene: TRBJ2-5; D gene: NA; V gene: TRBV7-7; clone size: NA; CDR3 protein: CASSPGGGAGQETQYF; CDR3 DNA: TGTGCCAGCAGCCCAGGAGGGGGCGCTGGTCAAGAGACCCAGTACTTC
J gene: TRBJ2-3; D gene: TRBD2; V gene: TRBV10-3; clone size: NA; CDR3 protein: CAISTSGGDTDTQYF; CDR3 DNA: TGTGCCATCAGTACTAGCGGGGGGGACACAGATACGCAGTATTTT
J gene: TRBJ1-6; D gene: TRBD1; V gene: TRBV27; clone size: once; CDR3 protein: CASSPNRQGATFLSPLHF; CDR3 DNA: TGTGCCAGCAGTCCAAACCGACAGGGGGCTACCTTCCTTTCACCCCTCCACTTT
J gene: TRBJ1-2; D gene: TRBD1; V gene: TRBV5-1; clone size: NA; CDR3 protein: CASSLSGDRGYGYTF; CDR3 DNA: TGCGCCAGCAGCTTGTCTGGGGACAGGGGCTATGGCTACACCTTC
J gene: TRBJ1-5; D gene: NA; V gene: TRBV18; clone size: NA; CDR3 protein: CASSAYGDQPQHF; CDR3 DNA: TGTGCCAGCTCAGCATACGGGGATCAGCCCCAGCATTTT
J gene: TRBJ2-2; D gene: NA; V gene: TRBV9; clone size: NA; CDR3 protein: CASSVLAGFANTGELFF; CDR3 DNA: TGTGCCAGCAGCGTGTTGGCAGGCTTCGCGAACACCGGGGAGCTGTTTTTT
J gene: TRBJ2-3; D gene: TRBD2; V gene: TRBV9; clone size: NA; CDR3 protein: CASSNLAGAFTDTQYF; CDR3 DNA: TGTGCCAGCAGCAACTTAGCGGGGGCCTTCACAGATACGCAGTATTTT
J gene: TRBJ1-1; D gene: NA; V gene: TRBV20-1; clone size: NA; CDR3 protein: CSASKFQGTEAFF; CDR3 DNA: TGCAGTGCTAGTAAGTTCCAGGGTACTGAAGCTTTCTTT
J gene: TRBJ1-1; D gene: NA; V gene: TRBV29-1; clone size: NA; CDR3 protein: CSVGGGPNTEAFF; CDR3 DNA: TGCAGCGTTGGAGGAGGGCCGAACACTGAAGCTTTCTTT
J gene: TRBJ1-3; D gene: NA; V gene: TRBV11-2; clone size: once; CDR3 protein: CASSFSVSDTGNTIYF; CDR3 DNA: TGTGCCAGCAGCTTCTCCGTGTCTGACACTGGAAACACCATATATTTT
J gene: TRBJ2-5; D gene: TRBD2; V gene: TRBV28; clone size: NA; CDR3 protein: CASSAGGREETQYF; CDR3 DNA: TGTGCCAGCTCGGCGGGGGGCCGGGAAGAGACCCAGTACTTC
J gene: TRBJ2-2; D gene: NA; V gene: TRBV5-1; clone size: NA; CDR3 protein: CASSQTDRGELFF; CDR3 DNA: TGCGCCAGCAGCCAGACAGATCGCGGGGAGCTGTTTTTT